Included here is one T cell receptor (beta chain) sequence, with context. RNA in amounts of roughly 0.5 to 1 ug was reverse transcribed with random hexamers. With immunoSEQ multiplex PCR, TCR beta CDR3 was amplified across 54 Vbeta and 13 Jbeta. MiXCR, run by TCRdb on the immunoSEQ multiplex PCR reads, gives a single entry per CDR3 protein. The data contain 150,000 or so distinct CDR3 sequences, roughly 94% of them seen just once; the ten biggest clones take up 0.08% to 0.095%. This record belongs to a study of CD8 T cells in Susac syndrome. V was trimmed by 3 bases and J by 4 bases, leaving 7 bases between them. Germline-derived CDR1 and CDR2 are GTSNPN and SVGIG (reference sequence). The CDR3 is made up of 11 amino acids.

This clonotype was sampled from a human donor with multiple sclerosis. What was sequenced was CD4+ T cells from PBMCs. The rearrangement links TRBV30 to TRBJ2-7; D unclear. In DNA, the CDR3 is TGTGCCTGGAGGGCATTATACGAGCAGTACTTC. Translating it yields CAWRALYEQYF.